The clone carrying this TCR beta chain was seen a handful of times. CDR1 is SGDLS and CDR2 is YYNGEE in the germline V gene. Trimming pared 1 base from V and 5 bases from J, leaving 7 bases between. This CDR3 has 14 residues. The data belong to a study of human T cells and chemical hapten exposure. Study background: DPC at 0.01% went onto the upper back in patch tests, read at 6 days.

Each CDR3 protein is one row after TCRdb ran MiXCR on the RACE reads. The data contain tens of thousands of distinct CDR3 sequences, around 10% of them singletons. The sample's time point: pre-sensitization, week 0. The sample's treatment: therapeutic diphenylcyclopropenone sensitization with weekly scalp DPC. The chain recombines TRBV9 with TRBJ1-6; unclear D gene. The sequence came from a woman in her 40s with alopecia areata. Some clones in this sample may be carry-over from other donors' samples. The specimen comprised whole blood, sampled in connection with sensitization to the hapten diphenylcyclopropenone (DPC). CDR3 loop: CASSVQSDNSPLHF. The CDR3 DNA reads as TGTGCCAGCAGCGTACAGAGCGATAATTCACCCCTCCACTTT.